The present TCR beta chain was sequenced within a study of blood T cell repertoires in COVID-19. Overall study context: COVID-19 samples, acute and convalescent, were from the United States, Italy and Spain. PBMCs, B-cell-depleted T cells, or T cells provided the cDNA or gDNA that made up the material.

Authors' data handling: The assay estimated nucleated cells by amplifying reference gene primers. Method: immunoSEQ multiplex PCR; TCRdb's copy keeps in-frame clones and lacks some. Clone size and V and J calls were adopted from that table, with D and trimming inferred from the DNA. The sample lists more than 95,000 clones, approximately 85% occurring once. Germline V CDR1 and CDR2: LNHDA, SQIVND (reference sequence). Trimming removed 7 bases at V and 4 bases at J, with 13 bases between. CDR3 length: 13 residues. This clone was counted a few times. Sequencing input: peripheral blood. This TCR was sampled from a man older than 75 with active or convalescent COVID-19. The rearrangement uses TRBV19 and TRBJ1-2; TRBD1 might be the D (5 bases). The CDR3 DNA follows: TGTGCCAGTACGTTGGGGCCGCTCTATGGCTACACCTTC. This codes for CASTLGPLYGYTF. The complete variable domain, with remaining parts taken from reference TRBV19 and TRBJ1-2, reads DGGITQSPKYLFRKEGQNVTLSCEQNLNHDAMYWYRQDPGQGLRLIYYSQIVNDFQKGDIAEGYSVSREKKESFPLTVTSAQKNPTAFYLCASTLGPLYGYTFGSGTRLTVV.